This T cell receptor (beta chain) was sequenced in a study of T cells in Graves' hyperthyroidism and ophthalmopathy. The CDR3 covers 15 residues. CDR1 and CDR2 (germline): MGHDK, SYGVNS. Deletions cut 1 base from V and 4 bases from J, with 13 bases between. Amplification yielded TCR beta CDR3 regions, with RNA transcripts as the source. The TCR CDR3 was amplified in a first-round RT-PCR using the HTBI primer set. TCRdb passed the multiplex PCR reads through MiXCR, listing each CDR3 protein once. This sample yields 550,000 to 800,000 distinct CDR3 sequences, of which 17% are seen a single time; about 14% belongs to the top ten.

The sequence was obtained from a man aged 50-60 years with Graves' hyperthyroidism. J is TRBJ2-5 and V is TRBV25-1, with D possibly called TRBD1 or TRBD2 (5 bases each). Material for sequencing was blood. CDR3 residues: CASSEWLAGRETQYF. For the CDR3, the DNA is TGTGCCAGCAGTGAATGGTTGGCAGGGAGAGAGACCCAGTACTTC.